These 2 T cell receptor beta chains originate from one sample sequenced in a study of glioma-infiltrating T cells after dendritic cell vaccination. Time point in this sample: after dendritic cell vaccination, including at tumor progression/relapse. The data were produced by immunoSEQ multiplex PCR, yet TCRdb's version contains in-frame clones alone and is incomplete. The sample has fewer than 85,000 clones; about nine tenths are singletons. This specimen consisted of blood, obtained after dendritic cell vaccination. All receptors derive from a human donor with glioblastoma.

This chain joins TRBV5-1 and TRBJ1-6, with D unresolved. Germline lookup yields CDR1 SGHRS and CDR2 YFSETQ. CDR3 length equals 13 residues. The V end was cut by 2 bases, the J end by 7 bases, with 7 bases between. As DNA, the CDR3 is TGCGCCAGCAGCTTACTTTTGAATTCACCCCTCCACTTT. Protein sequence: CASSLLLNSPLHF.

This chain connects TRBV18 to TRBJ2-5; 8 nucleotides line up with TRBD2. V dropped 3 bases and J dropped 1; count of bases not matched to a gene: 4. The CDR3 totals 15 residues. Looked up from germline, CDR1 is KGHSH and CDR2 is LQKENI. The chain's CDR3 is CASSPRTSGQETQYF. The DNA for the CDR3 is TGTGCCAGCTCACCGAGAACTAGCGGCCAAGAGACCCAGTACTTC.